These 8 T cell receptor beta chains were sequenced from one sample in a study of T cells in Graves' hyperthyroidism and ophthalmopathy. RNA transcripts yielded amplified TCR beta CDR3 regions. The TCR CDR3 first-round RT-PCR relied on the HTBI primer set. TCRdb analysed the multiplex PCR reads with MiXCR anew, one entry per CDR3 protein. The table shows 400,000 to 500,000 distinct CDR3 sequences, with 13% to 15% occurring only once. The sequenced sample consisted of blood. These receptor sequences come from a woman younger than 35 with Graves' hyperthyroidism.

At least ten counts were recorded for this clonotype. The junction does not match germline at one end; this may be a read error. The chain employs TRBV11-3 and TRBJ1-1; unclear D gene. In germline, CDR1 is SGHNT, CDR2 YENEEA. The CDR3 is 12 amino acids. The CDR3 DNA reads TGTGCCAGCAGCCTAGACCCATACCAAGCTTTCTTT. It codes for CASSLDPYQAFF.

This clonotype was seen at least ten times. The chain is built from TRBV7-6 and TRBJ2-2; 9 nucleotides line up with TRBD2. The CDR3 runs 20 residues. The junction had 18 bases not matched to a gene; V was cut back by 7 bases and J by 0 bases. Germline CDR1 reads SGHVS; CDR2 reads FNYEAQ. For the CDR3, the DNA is TGTGCCAGCAAACCCCCTGTCGGGCGGGAGGGTCAAGCGAACACCGGGGAGCTGTTTTTT. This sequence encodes CASKPPVGREGQANTGELFF.

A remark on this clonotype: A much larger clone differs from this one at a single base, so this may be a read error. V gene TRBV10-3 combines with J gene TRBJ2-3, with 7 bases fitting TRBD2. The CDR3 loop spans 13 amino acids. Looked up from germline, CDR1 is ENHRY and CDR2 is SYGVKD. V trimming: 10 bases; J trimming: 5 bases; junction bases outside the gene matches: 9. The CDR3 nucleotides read TGTGCCACCGACAGTGGACTAGGAGATACGCAGTATTTT. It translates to CATDSGLGDTQYF.

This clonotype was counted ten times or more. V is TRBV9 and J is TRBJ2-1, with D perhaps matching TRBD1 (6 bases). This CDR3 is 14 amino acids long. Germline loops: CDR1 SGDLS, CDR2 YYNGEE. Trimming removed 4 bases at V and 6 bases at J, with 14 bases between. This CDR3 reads CASSSGARPNEQFF. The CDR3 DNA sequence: TGTGCCAGCAGCTCAGGGGCCCGACCCAATGAGCAGTTCTTC.

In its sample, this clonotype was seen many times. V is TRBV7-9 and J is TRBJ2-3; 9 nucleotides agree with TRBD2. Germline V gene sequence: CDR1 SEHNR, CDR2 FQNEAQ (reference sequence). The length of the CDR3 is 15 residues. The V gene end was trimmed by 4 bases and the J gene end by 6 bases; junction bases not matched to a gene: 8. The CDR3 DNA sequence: TGTGCCAGCAGCTCCGCGGGAGGGCCGGACGATACGCAGTATTTT. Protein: CASSSAGGPDDTQYF.

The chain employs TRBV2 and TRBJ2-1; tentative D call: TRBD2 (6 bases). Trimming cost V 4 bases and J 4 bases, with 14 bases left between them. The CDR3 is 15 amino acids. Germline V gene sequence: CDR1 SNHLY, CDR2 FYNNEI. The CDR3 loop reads CASSGGGTGYNEQFF. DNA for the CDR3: TGTGCCAGCAGTGGCGGAGGGACGGGTTACAATGAGCAGTTCTTC.

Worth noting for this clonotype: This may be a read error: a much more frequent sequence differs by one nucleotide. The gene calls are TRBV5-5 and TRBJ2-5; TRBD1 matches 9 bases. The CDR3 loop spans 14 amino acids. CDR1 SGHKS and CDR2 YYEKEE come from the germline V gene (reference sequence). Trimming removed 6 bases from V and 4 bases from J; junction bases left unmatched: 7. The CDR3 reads CASNFPTGGETQYF. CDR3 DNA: TGTGCCAGCAACTTCCCGACAGGGGGAGAGACCCAGTACTTC.

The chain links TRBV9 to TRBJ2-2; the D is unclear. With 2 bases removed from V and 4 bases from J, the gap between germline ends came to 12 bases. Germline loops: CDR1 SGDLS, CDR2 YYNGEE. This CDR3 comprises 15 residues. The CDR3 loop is CASSVSETSTGELFF. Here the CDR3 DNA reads TGTGCCAGCAGCGTCTCTGAGACCTCCACCGGGGAGCTGTTTTTT.